This entry features one T cell receptor (beta chain) sequence. Previously, flow cytometry had revealed CD8+CD57+ cell expansion in the patients chosen for sequencing. The entry originates in a study of CD8+CD57+ T cells in acquired aplastic anemia. Genomic DNA constituted the template upon which TCR beta VDJ and CDR3 profiling was performed. TCRdb itself ran the reads through MiXCR, one entry per CDR3 protein. The profile shows approximately 150,000 distinct CDR3 sequences, 65% to 75% of them singletons. CDR1 SGHTA and CDR2 FQGNSA come from the germline V gene. The length of the CDR3 is 15 residues. Germline trimming cut 0 bases from V and 2 bases from J; bases unmatched to any gene: 3.

The chain carries TRBV7-2 and TRBJ1-1; 7 bases agree with TRBD1. Sample: sorted CD4+, CD8+, or CD8+CD57+ T cells (not recorded which) from PBMCs. This receptor was obtained from a human donor with aplastic anemia. CDR3 sequence reads: CASSLAGTDNTEAFF. DNA of the CDR3: TGTGCCAGCAGCTTAGCTGGGACAGATAACACTGAAGCTTTCTTT.